One T cell receptor beta chain is described in this entry. The antigen is not known. Looked up from germline, CDR1 is SGHDN and CDR2 is FVKESK. CDR3 size: 15 residues. The data originate from a study of monozygotic twins with inflammatory bowel disease. Study conclusions and caveats: Ultimately, a single strong signal or clonotype associated with IBD was not supported.

TCRdb derives one entry per CDR3 protein from the 5' RACE reads, leaving out DNA. Listed are more than 100,000 distinct CDR3 sequences; more than 1.5% falls within the top ten. Skipping T cell sorting, the study isolated total RNA directly from whole blood. V is TRBV14 and J is TRBJ2-5. This TCR was sampled from a human donor with ulcerative colitis or Crohn's disease, or a healthy co-twin of an affected twin (not recorded which). Sequenced material: blood. CDR3 amino acids: CASSQESRKLETQYF.